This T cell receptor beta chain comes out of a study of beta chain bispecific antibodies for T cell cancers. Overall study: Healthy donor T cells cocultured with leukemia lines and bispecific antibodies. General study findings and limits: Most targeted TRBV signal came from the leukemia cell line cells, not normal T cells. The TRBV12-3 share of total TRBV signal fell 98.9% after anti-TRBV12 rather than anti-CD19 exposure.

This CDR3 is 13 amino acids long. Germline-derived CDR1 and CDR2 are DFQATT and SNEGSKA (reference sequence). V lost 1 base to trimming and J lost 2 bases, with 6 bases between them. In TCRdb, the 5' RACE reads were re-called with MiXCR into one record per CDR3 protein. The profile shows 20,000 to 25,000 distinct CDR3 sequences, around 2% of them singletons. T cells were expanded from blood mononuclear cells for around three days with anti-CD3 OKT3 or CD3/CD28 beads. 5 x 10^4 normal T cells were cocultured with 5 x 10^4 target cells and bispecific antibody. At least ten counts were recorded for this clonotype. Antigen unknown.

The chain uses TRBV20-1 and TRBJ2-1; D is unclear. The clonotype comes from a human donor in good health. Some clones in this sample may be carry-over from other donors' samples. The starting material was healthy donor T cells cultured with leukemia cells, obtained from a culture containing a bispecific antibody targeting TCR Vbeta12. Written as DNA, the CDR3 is TGCAGTGCTAGAGTTCTAACCTACAATGAGCAGTTCTTC. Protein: CSARVLTYNEQFF.